These 28 T cell receptor beta chains were sequenced from one sample in a study of T-cell memory formation after mild COVID-19. Each CDR3 protein is one row after TCRdb ran MiXCR on the 5' RACE reads. Of roughly 130,000 distinct CDR3 sequences listed, about 17% are singletons. Sequencing was done on a sample of PBMCs or a T cell subset sorted from them (not recorded which). The receptors originated from an adult woman who had mild COVID-19 (a few samples of this study predate the infection). Cell type and time point are not known.

The J gene is TRBJ2-2, the V gene TRBV7-2; D uncertain. With 1 base removed from V and 1 base from J, the gap between germline ends came to 13 bases. The CDR3 has 17 residues. The germline V gene encodes CDR1 SGHTA and CDR2 FQGNSA. CDR3 in amino acids: CASSLVYGGVNTGELFF. The CDR3, as DNA: TGTGCCAGCAGCTTAGTCTACGGCGGAGTGAACACCGGGGAGCTGTTTTTT.

This clonotype has a handful of counts. CDR3 amino acids: CAISAFNSGGANNEQFF. In DNA, the CDR3 is TGTGCCATCAGTGCCTTTAATAGCGGGGGGGCGAACAATGAGCAGTTCTTC. The V and J genes are TRBV10-3 and TRBJ2-1, with 11 bases fitting TRBD2. CDR3 length equals 17 residues. Losses at the gene ends were 4 bases for V and 5 bases for J; bases not matched to a gene: 10. Germline-derived CDR1 and CDR2 are ENHRY and SYGVKD.

This clonotype was recorded a few times. This sequence joins TRBV5-1 and TRBJ2-1, with D unclear. CDR3 length: 16 amino acids. Per the germline V gene, CDR1 is SGHRS and CDR2 is YFSETQ. Trimming removed 1 base at V and 0 bases at J, with 11 bases between. The CDR3 DNA follows: TGCGCCAGCAGCTTGTTTTCTCTTCGCTCCTACAATGAGCAGTTCTTC. Protein: CASSLFSLRSYNEQFF.

This clonotype was seen only a few times. The chain combines TRBV4-1 with TRBJ2-3; TRBD1 matches at 8 bases. The CDR3 sequence is 15 residues long. After removal of 1 base from V and 5 bases from J, the junction contained 5 bases not matched to a gene. Germline V gives CDR1 MGHRA, CDR2 YSYEKL. The DNA of the CDR3 is TGCGCCAGCAGCCAAGGGACAGGGCTTGAAGATACGCAGTATTTT. Protein product: CASSQGTGLEDTQYF.

This chain links TRBV9 with TRBJ2-2; D is unclear. Trimming took off 4 bases at V and 5 bases at J, with 6 bases between the two ends. CDR1 SGDLS and CDR2 YYNGEE come from the germline V gene. The CDR3 extends over 12 amino acids. The CDR3 loop reads CASSPHTGELFF. CDR3 DNA sequence: TGTGCCAGCAGCCCCCATACCGGGGAGCTGTTTTTT.

The rearrangement joins TRBV14 to TRBJ2-2, with D unclear. The CDR3 sequence is 13 residues long. V was shortened by 1 base and J by 6 bases, with 6 bases between the two germline ends. Germline V lookup: CDR1 SGHDN, CDR2 FVKESK. The CDR3 bases are TGTGCCAGCAGCCAAGTGGGCCCCGGGGAGCTGTTTTTT. Its translation is CASSQVGPGELFF.

This chain uses TRBV19 with TRBJ2-7, with 7 bases fitting TRBD1. CDR1 and CDR2 (germline): LNHDA, SQIVND (reference sequence). This CDR3 is 15 amino acids long. V shed 4 bases and J 4 bases; nucleotides not matched to a gene: 10. CDR3: CASSTSSTGRYEQYF. As DNA, the CDR3 is TGTGCCAGTAGTACCTCCTCGACAGGGCGATACGAGCAGTACTTC.

This clonotype was recorded at least ten times. The CDR3 is CASSPDRGSSYEQYF. CDR3 bases: TGTGCCAGCTCACCGGACAGGGGCTCCTCCTACGAGCAGTACTTC. The chain recombines TRBV18 with TRBJ2-7; TRBD1 agrees at 9 bases. In germline, CDR1 is KGHSH, CDR2 LQKENI. There are 15 residues in the CDR3. Germline trimming cut 3 bases from V and 0 bases from J; bases unmatched to any gene: 3.

In its sample, this clonotype was seen once. The chain joins TRBV24-1 to TRBJ2-2; no definite D call. Deletions cut 0 bases from V and 2 bases from J, with 9 bases between. Per germline, CDR1 KGHDR and CDR2 SFDVKD. This CDR3 spans 16 amino acids. CDR3 loop: CATSDLRAGNTGELFF. CDR3 nucleotides: TGTGCCACCAGTGATTTGAGGGCAGGAAACACCGGGGAGCTGTTTTTT.

This clonotype came up a few times. This chain uses TRBV30 with TRBJ1-5, with D perhaps matching TRBD1 (5 bases). In germline, CDR1 is GTSNPN, CDR2 SVGIG (reference sequence). The CDR3 is made up of 13 amino acids. V dropped 2 bases and J dropped 4 bases, with 9 bases sitting between them. The CDR3 region is CAWSNGGNQPQHF. The CDR3 DNA sequence: TGTGCCTGGAGTAACGGGGGTAATCAGCCCCAGCATTTT.

This chain uses TRBV6-5 with TRBJ2-7, with 11 bases lining up with TRBD1. CDR1 MNHEY and CDR2 SVGAGI come from the germline V gene. This CDR3 is built from 15 residues. V shed 7 bases, J shed 3 bases, and the junction held 8 bases outside the gene matches. The CDR3 DNA is TGTGCCAGCACCCGGGACAGGGGGGTTATCTACGAGCAGTACTTC. As protein: CASTRDRGVIYEQYF.

This clonotype was seen only a few times. The chain recombines TRBV18 with TRBJ2-7, with D perhaps assigned TRBD1 or TRBD2 (5 bases each). CDR1 is KGHSH and CDR2 is LQKENI in the germline V gene. CDR3 length equals 14 residues. V was trimmed by 2 bases and J by 4 bases, leaving 12 bases between them. Here the CDR3 reads CASSPGDRRYEQYF. CDR3 DNA: TGTGCCAGCTCACCAGGGGACCGAAGATACGAGCAGTACTTC. The full variable domain, its missing parts supplied by reference TRBV18 and TRBJ2-7, is NAGVMQNPRHLVRRRGQEARLRCSPMKGHSHVYWYRQLPEEGLKFMVYLQKENIIDESGMPKERFSAEFPKEGPSILRIQQVVRGDSAAYFCASSPGDRRYEQYFGPGTRLTVT.

The chain employs TRBV24-1 and TRBJ2-1; D uncertain. Trimming stripped 3 bases from V and 3 bases from J, with 11 bases between. The CDR3 runs to 15 residues. Germline loops: CDR1 KGHDR, CDR2 SFDVKD. CDR3 sequence reads: CATSDPGSHYNEQFF. The CDR3 DNA sequence: TGTGCCACCAGTGATCCTGGATCCCACTACAATGAGCAGTTCTTC.

V gene TRBV12-3 or TRBV12-4 combines with J gene TRBJ2-3, with 8 bases lining up with TRBD2. The CDR3 runs to 15 residues. The ends lost 1 base at V and 3 bases at J; junction bases unmatched: 3. The CDR3, as DNA: TGTGCCAGCAGTTTAGGCGGGGGGCGTACAGATACGCAGTATTTT. This encodes CASSLGGGRTDTQYF.

In this sample, this clonotype turned up a few times. The chain is built from TRBV6-2 or TRBV6-3 and TRBJ2-7, with TRBD1 matching over 12 bases. CDR1 is MNHEY and CDR2 is SVGEGT in the germline V gene. The V segment lost 6 bases and the J segment 5 bases; nucleotides outside the gene matches: 11. CDR3 length: 16 residues. CDR3 in DNA: TGTGCCAGCAGCAGGGTAGGGACAGGGGGCTTCGACGAGCAGTACTTC. Translated: CASSRVGTGGFDEQYF.

This chain links TRBV5-5 with TRBJ2-7, with D unclear. The CDR3 has 16 amino acids. V lost 0 bases and J 1 base, leaving 14 bases between the germline ends. Germline V lookup: CDR1 SGHKS, CDR2 YYEKEE (reference sequence). The chain's CDR3 is CASSLEGSFGSYEQYF. CDR3 nucleotide sequence: TGTGCCAGCAGCTTGGAAGGCAGTTTTGGGTCCTACGAGCAGTACTTC.

The V gene is TRBV24-1, the J gene TRBJ2-2; tentatively, D is TRBD1 or TRBD2 (7 bases each). Trimming took 2 bases from V and 9 from J, leaving 12 bases between them. Germline V gene sequence: CDR1 KGHDR, CDR2 SFDVKD. This CDR3 region has 14 residues. In DNA form, the CDR3 reads TGTGCCACCAGTGATTGGGACAGCGGGAGGGAGCTGTTTTTT. Protein: CATSDWDSGRELFF.

V is TRBV18 and J is TRBJ2-5; the match to TRBD2 covers 11 bases. J lost 2 bases, V lost 3 bases, and 11 bases had no gene match. This CDR3 is 18 amino acids long. Germline V CDR1 and CDR2: KGHSH, LQKENI. The CDR3 nucleotides are TGTGCCAGCTCACCCCGGACTGGGGGACTAGCGGTTCAAGAGACCCAGTACTTC. Its translation: CASSPRTGGLAVQETQYF.

This clonotype turned up a few times. V and J are TRBV11-2 and TRBJ2-5, with 7 bases lining up with TRBD2. This CDR3 is built from 15 residues. The ends lost 5 bases at V and 0 bases at J; junction bases unmatched: 6. CDR1 SGHAT and CDR2 FQNNGV come from the germline V gene. Written as DNA, the CDR3 is TGTGCCAGCAGCCTAAGACTAGCACACCAAGAGACCCAGTACTTC. As protein: CASSLRLAHQETQYF.

On this clonotype: An end of the junction does not agree with germline; a read error may underlie this. The chain employs TRBV3-1 and TRBJ2-7, with 8 nucleotides matching TRBD1. The CDR3 is made up of 15 amino acids. Germline V lookup: CDR1 LGHDT, CDR2 YNNKEL (reference sequence). The CDR3 region is CASSQAPWAGGEEYF. CDR3 nucleotides: TGTGCCAGCAGCCAAGCTCCGTGGGCAGGGGGCGAGGAGTACTTC.

This clonotype was counted only a few times. The rearrangement joins TRBV7-2 to TRBJ2-5, with D possibly being TRBD1 or TRBD2 (5 bases each). The CDR3 spans 15 residues. The V and J ends lost 2 bases and 4 bases respectively, with 14 bases between them. Per the germline V gene, CDR1 is SGHTA and CDR2 is FQGNSA. The CDR3 loop reads CASSLPQGTVETQYF. In nucleotides, the CDR3 is TGTGCCAGCAGCTTACCCCAAGGGACGGTAGAGACCCAGTACTTC.

The chain joins TRBV4-2 to TRBJ1-4, with D perhaps matching TRBD1 (5 bases). V lost 1 base and J 8 bases, leaving 11 bases between the germline ends. This CDR3 has 14 residues. Germline V lookup: CDR1 LGHNA, CDR2 YNFKEQ. CDR3 sequence: CASSQARGFEKLFF. As DNA, the CDR3 is TGTGCCAGCAGCCAAGCGAGGGGATTCGAAAAACTGTTTTTT.

The CDR3 region has the DNA TGCAGTGCTAGAGATCCGAGGACAGATACGCAGTATTTT. Its translation: CSARDPRTDTQYF. The chain couples TRBV20-1 to TRBJ2-3; unclear D gene. The CDR3 extends over 13 amino acids. V lost 0 bases, J lost 3 bases, and 7 bases lay in between. Germline V gene lookup returns CDR1 DFQATT and CDR2 SNEGSKA (reference sequence).

This clonotype was seen at least ten times. This chain joins TRBV11-2 and TRBJ2-1, with 14 bases fitting TRBD2. The germline CDR1 and CDR2 sequences are SGHAT and FQNNGV. The CDR3 sequence is 14 residues long. V dropped 5 bases and J dropped 10; count of bases not matched to a gene: 4. The CDR3 DNA sequence: TGTGCCAGCAGCCTAAGACTAGCGGGAGGGGAGCAGTTCTTC. Amino acid sequence: CASSLRLAGGEQFF.

V usage is TRBV19 and J usage is TRBJ2-6; no reliable D call. Germline V gives CDR1 LNHDA, CDR2 SQIVND (reference sequence). This CDR3 region has 15 residues. The ends were cut back, 6 bases at V and 0 bases at J, with 9 bases in the middle. CDR3 loop: CASRKDHSGANVLTF. CDR3 sequence (DNA): TGTGCCAGTAGGAAAGACCACTCTGGGGCCAACGTCCTGACTTTC.

The table lists this clonotype with a few counts. This chain connects TRBV18 to TRBJ2-5; D is undetermined. Deletions cut 4 bases from V and 3 bases from J, with 9 bases between. CDR1 KGHSH and CDR2 LQKENI come from the germline V gene. CDR3 length: 13 amino acids. The CDR3 reads CASSHLGEETQYF. The CDR3 DNA is TGTGCCAGCTCACACCTAGGAGAAGAGACCCAGTACTTC.

This clonotype was seen a handful of times. The J gene is TRBJ2-1, the V gene TRBV5-1; D is unclear. V lost 0 bases, J lost 6 bases, and 13 bases lay in between. CDR1 is SGHRS and CDR2 is YFSETQ in the germline V gene. The CDR3 is 15 residues long. CDR3 loop: CASSLAYQQPNEQFF. The DNA for the CDR3 is TGCGCCAGCAGCTTGGCTTATCAGCAACCCAATGAGCAGTTCTTC. Full variable domain (outside the CDR3, taken from reference TRBV5-1 and TRBJ2-1): KAGVTQTPRYLIKTRGQQVTLSCSPISGHRSVSWYQQTPGQGLQFLFEYFSETQRNKGNFPGRFSGRQFSNSRSEMNVSTLELGDSALYLCASSLAYQQPNEQFFGPGTRLTVL.

This clonotype was detected only a few times. The CDR3 region has the DNA TGTGCCAGCAGCTTCCATGACAGGGGGGAAGCTTTCTTT. As protein: CASSFHDRGEAFF. The chain uses TRBV7-2 and TRBJ1-1, with 9 positions matching TRBD1. Germline assignment: CDR1 SGHTA and CDR2 FQGNSA. Germline trimming cut 3 bases from V and 8 bases from J; bases unmatched to any gene: 4. The CDR3 loop spans 13 amino acids.